Below are 24 T cell receptor beta chains sequenced from a single sample in a study of T cell changes during pregnancy in multiple sclerosis. TCRdb keeps only in-frame clones here, not all; method: immunoSEQ multiplex PCR. The table lists some 55,000 clones, approximately 87% of them singletons, with 5.3% in the top ten. The sample comprised peripheral blood from another person, used as feeder cells. These receptors came from a human donor whose cells served as feeder cells for cultures in a pregnancy study.

This rearrangement joins TRBV6-5 to TRBJ2-2; D gene unclear. CDR1 is MNHEY and CDR2 is SVGAGI in the germline V gene. Trimming took off 2 bases at V and 1 base at J, with 5 bases between the two ends. The CDR3 has 14 residues. DNA of the CDR3: TGTGCCAGCAGTTACGATGGGAACACCGGGGAGCTGTTTTTT. Translating gives CASSYDGNTGELFF.

The V call is TRBV28, the J call TRBJ1-3; possibly TRBD1 for D (6 bases). This CDR3 spans 16 amino acids. Trimming removed 6 bases at V and 0 bases at J, with 15 bases between. Germline V CDR1 and CDR2: MDHEN, SYDVKM. CDR3 sequence (DNA): TGTGCCAGCAGCCCACGTCAGGGGCACTCTGGAAACACCATATATTTT. Its translation is CASSPRQGHSGNTIYF.

The V and J genes are TRBV19 and TRBJ1-1; D remains unclear. Trimming removed 3 bases at V and 0 bases at J, with 14 bases between. This CDR3 region has 16 residues. Germline V CDR1 and CDR2: LNHDA, SQIVND (reference sequence). CDR3 amino acids: CASSMGSALMNTEAFF. DNA for the CDR3: TGTGCCAGTAGTATGGGGTCAGCACTTATGAACACTGAAGCTTTCTTT.

V gene TRBV6-6 combines with J gene TRBJ1-2; TRBD1 is a possible D gene (5 bases). This CDR3 is 16 amino acids long. Germline CDR1 MNHNY, CDR2 SVGAGI (reference sequence). V was pared by 5 bases and J by 8 bases, with 24 bases between. The CDR3 reads CASSPFVLGRVAGYTF. The DNA of the CDR3 is TGTGCCAGCAGTCCCTTCGTGTTGGGCAGGGTGGCGGGCTACACCTTC.

The chain employs TRBV7-9 and TRBJ1-5; D is unresolved. The CDR3 has 12 residues. Germline V lookup: CDR1 SEHNR, CDR2 FQNEAQ (reference sequence). Trimming cost V 1 base and J 6 bases, with 4 bases left between them. CDR3 nucleotide sequence: TGTGCCAGCAGCTTAGTAAGTCAGCCCCAGCATTTT. This translates into CASSLVSQPQHF.

This chain connects TRBV4-1 to TRBJ1-5; D is unclear. V lost 1 base to trimming and J lost 5 bases, with 15 bases between them. The germline gives CDR1 MGHRA, CDR2 YSYEKL. There are 16 residues in the CDR3. CDR3 coding DNA: TGCGCCAGCAGCCAAGTCCTTAACCCCACATATCAGCCCCAGCATTTT. Its protein product is CASSQVLNPTYQPQHF.

The gene calls are TRBV28 and TRBJ2-7; 8 nucleotides line up with TRBD1. Looked up from germline, CDR1 is MDHEN and CDR2 is SYDVKM. CDR3 length: 14 amino acids. V shed 4 bases, J shed 4 bases, and the junction held 6 bases outside the gene matches. The CDR3 is CASSWTGLMYEQYF. For the CDR3, the DNA is TGTGCCAGCAGTTGGACAGGGCTTATGTACGAGCAGTACTTC.

The genes are TRBV27 and TRBJ2-7; 10 bases map to TRBD2. V lost 3 bases and J lost 5; bases outside the gene matches: 10. The CDR3 runs 16 residues. The germline gives CDR1 MNHEY, CDR2 SMNVEV (reference sequence). The CDR3 here is CASSFYSSGGSNEQYF. The CDR3 DNA follows: TGTGCCAGCAGTTTCTACAGTAGCGGGGGGTCCAACGAGCAGTACTTC.

J is TRBJ2-7 and V is TRBV5-1, with D unresolved. The CDR3 contains 13 residues. CDR1 is SGHRS and CDR2 is YFSETQ in the germline V gene. The V end lost 6 bases, the J end lost 2 bases, and 12 bases lay between the germline ends. This chain's CDR3 is CASTQDGAYEQYF. The CDR3 coding sequence is TGCGCCAGCACCCAGGACGGAGCCTACGAGCAGTACTTC.

This chain connects TRBV10-3 to TRBJ2-1, with D uncertain. Germline V gene sequence: CDR1 ENHRY, CDR2 SYGVKD. The V gene lost 0 bases and the J gene lost 1 base, with 4 bases spanning the gap. CDR3 length: 14 residues. The CDR3, as DNA: TGTGCCATCAGTGAGTCCACATCCTACAATGAGCAGTTCTTC. This sequence encodes CAISESTSYNEQFF.

The V call is TRBV18, the J call TRBJ1-5; D call uncertain. V gave up 0 bases and J gave up 6 bases, with 3 bases separating them. This CDR3 contains 12 residues. From germline, CDR1 is KGHSH and CDR2 LQKENI. CDR3 nucleotides: TGTGCCAGCTCACCACCGAGTCAGCCCCAGCATTTT. Its translation: CASSPPSQPQHF.

A few counts support this clone. The chain uses TRBV11-2 and TRBJ2-1; 11 bases map to TRBD2. Germline V lookup: CDR1 SGHAT, CDR2 FQNNGV. This CDR3 has 17 amino acids. Trimming at V came to 3 bases and at J to 4 bases, leaving 8 bases not matched to a gene. In nucleotides, the CDR3 is TGTGCCAGCAGCTTTTTTCTAGCGGGGGGCGGATACAATGAGCAGTTCTTC. Its protein product is CASSFFLAGGGYNEQFF.

A remark on this clone: At one end the junction does not follow the germline gene, possibly because of a read error. The chain links TRBV6-5 to TRBJ1-2, with a possible D match to TRBD1 (5 bases). In germline, CDR1 is MNHEY, CDR2 SVGAGI. This CDR3 region has 11 residues. The CDR3 sequence is CASSYLGDFDF. DNA of the CDR3: TGTGCCAGCAGTTATTTGGGGGACTTCGACTTC.

This rearrangement joins TRBV2 to TRBJ2-3; 7 bases agree with TRBD2. V was clipped by 7 bases and J by 3 bases; unmatched bases: 10. The CDR3 spans 15 residues. The V gene's germline CDR1 is SNHLY and CDR2 FYNNEI. The DNA of the CDR3 is TGTGCCAGCAAGGGTGCGGCGGGAGTAACAGATACGCAGTATTTT. This translates into CASKGAAGVTDTQYF.

This clone was counted once. The J gene is TRBJ2-2, the V gene TRBV9, with TRBD2 matching 8 bases. CDR3 size: 17 residues. V lost 0 bases and J lost 1; bases outside the gene matches: 5. Looked up from germline, CDR1 is SGDLS and CDR2 is YYNGEE. CDR3 in amino acids: CASSVGGLAWNTGELFF. The CDR3 nucleotides are TGTGCCAGCAGCGTAGGCGGACTAGCCTGGAACACCGGGGAGCTGTTTTTT.

This chain uses TRBV19 with TRBJ1-6; TRBD1 aligns across 7 bases. J was trimmed by 7 bases and V by 5 bases; bases with no gene match: 5. Germline-derived CDR1 and CDR2 are LNHDA and SQIVND (reference sequence). The CDR3 contains 14 residues. DNA of the CDR3: TGTGCCAGTAGTGGCGACAGGGCGAATTCACCCCTCCACTTT. The encoded protein is CASSGDRANSPLHF.

The CDR3 spells CATRTDTMEGYTF. DNA of the CDR3: TGTGCCACGAGGACAGATACTATGGAGGGCTACACCTTC. The chain carries TRBV28 and TRBJ1-2, with a tentative D call TRBD1 (6 bases). The V and J ends lost 10 bases and 8 bases respectively, with 20 bases between them. This CDR3 spans 13 amino acids. The germline CDR1 and CDR2 sequences are MDHEN and SYDVKM.

This clone has just one count. The chain uses TRBV7-8 and TRBJ1-1; possibly TRBD1 for D (5 bases). The CDR3 runs 12 residues. The V and J ends lost 4 bases and 9 bases respectively, with 12 bases between them. Germline V CDR1 and CDR2: SGHVS, FQNEAQ. The CDR3 nucleotides are TGTGCCAGCAGCTATAAGGAGGGACAAGCTTTCTTT. This translates into CASSYKEGQAFF.

V is TRBV11-2 and J is TRBJ1-4; unclear D gene. The CDR3 totals 13 residues. The germline gives CDR1 SGHAT, CDR2 FQNNGV. V dropped 8 bases and J dropped 1 base, with 8 bases sitting between them. CDR3 DNA: TGTGCCAGCGGGAGGGAAACTAATGAAAAACTGTTTTTT. Translated: CASGRETNEKLFF.

The chain has TRBV6-1 and TRBJ1-3, with D unclear. Germline V gene sequence: CDR1 MNHNS, CDR2 SASEGT. The ends were cut back, 6 bases at V and 8 bases at J, with 14 bases in the middle. The CDR3 spans 13 residues. The DNA for the CDR3 is TGTGCCAGCAGGATGGGATCCCCGGACACCATATATTTT. As protein: CASRMGSPDTIYF.

The table lists this clone with a few counts. This chain uses TRBV7-9 with TRBJ2-2, with D perhaps matching TRBD1 (6 bases). The V end lost 3 bases, the J end lost 0 bases, and 11 bases lay between the germline ends. This CDR3 contains 16 residues. CDR1 is SEHNR and CDR2 is FQNEAQ in the germline V gene (reference sequence). This chain's CDR3 is CASSFPGVANTGELFF. The CDR3 nucleotides read TGTGCCAGCAGCTTCCCAGGGGTTGCGAACACCGGGGAGCTGTTTTTT.

Note on this clone: The same CDR3 is also encoded by other DNA sequences in this sample. The gene calls are TRBV9 and TRBJ2-7; 7 nucleotides agree with TRBD1. Germline V lookup: CDR1 SGDLS, CDR2 YYNGEE. Germline trimming cut 0 bases from V and 6 bases from J; bases unmatched to any gene: 6. The CDR3 contains 14 residues. The CDR3 sequence: CASSVAYRGGEQYF. For the CDR3, the DNA is TGTGCCAGCAGCGTAGCATACAGGGGTGGCGAGCAGTACTTC.

CDR3: CASRLPQNTEAFF. The DNA for the CDR3 is TGCGCCAGCAGACTCCCTCAGAACACTGAAGCTTTCTTT. The chain links TRBV5-1 to TRBJ1-1; no clear D gene. Germline CDR1 and CDR2: SGHRS and YFSETQ. Trimming pared 5 bases from V and 1 base from J, leaving 9 bases between. The CDR3 loop spans 13 amino acids.

This rearrangement joins TRBV6-5 to TRBJ1-2; 9 nucleotides agree with TRBD1. Trimming took 7 bases from V and 2 from J; bases not matched to a gene: 5. Germline CDR1 MNHEY, CDR2 SVGAGI. CDR3 length equals 14 residues. CDR3 sequence (DNA): TGTGCCAGCACCCCCGACAGGGGGAACTATGGCTACACCTTC. This translates into CASTPDRGNYGYTF.